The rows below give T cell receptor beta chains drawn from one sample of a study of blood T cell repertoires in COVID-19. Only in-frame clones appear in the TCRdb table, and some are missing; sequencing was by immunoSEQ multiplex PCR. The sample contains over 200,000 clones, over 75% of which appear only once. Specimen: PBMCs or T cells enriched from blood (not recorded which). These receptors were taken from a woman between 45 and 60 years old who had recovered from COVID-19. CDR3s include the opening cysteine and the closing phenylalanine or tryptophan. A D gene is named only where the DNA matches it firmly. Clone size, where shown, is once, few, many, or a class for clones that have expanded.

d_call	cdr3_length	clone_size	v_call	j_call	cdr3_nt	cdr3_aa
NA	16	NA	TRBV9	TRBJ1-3	TGTGCCAGCAGCGTACGACAAACTGGCTCTGGAAACACCATATATTTT	CASSVRQTGSGNTIYF
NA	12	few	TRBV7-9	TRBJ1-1	NA	CASSFAGGNFPF
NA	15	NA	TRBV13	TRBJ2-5	TGTGCCAGCAGCCGTTCACAGGGTGGCCAAGAGACCCAGTACTTC	CASSRSQGGQETQYF
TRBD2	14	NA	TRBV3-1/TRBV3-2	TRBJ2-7	TGTGCCAGCAGCCCGGGACTAGCGGGAGAAGAGCAGTACTTC	CASSPGLAGEEQYF
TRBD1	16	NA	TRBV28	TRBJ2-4	TGTGCCAGCAGTTCCCCTGGACAGGGAACCAAAAACATTCAGTACTTC	CASSSPGQGTKNIQYF
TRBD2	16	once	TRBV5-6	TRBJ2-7	TGTGCCAGCAGCCGCCCCCCCACTAGCGGGGAAGACGAGCAGTACTTC	CASSRPPTSGEDEQYF
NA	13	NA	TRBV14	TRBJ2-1	TGTGCCAGCAGCCAAGTACATGGGAGTGAGCAGTTCTTC	CASSQVHGSEQFF
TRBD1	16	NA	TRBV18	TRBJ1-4	TGTGCCAGCTCACCACTCTCCGGGACAGGTGATGAAAAACTGTTTTTT	CASSPLSGTGDEKLFF
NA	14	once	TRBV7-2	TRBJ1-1	TGTGCCAGCAGCTTAGGGCCGGGTAACACTGAAGCTTTCTTT	CASSLGPGNTEAFF
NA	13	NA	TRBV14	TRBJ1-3	TGTGCCAGCAGCCACAGGGCTGGAAACACCATATATTTT	CASSHRAGNTIYF
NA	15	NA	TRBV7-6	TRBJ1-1	TGTGCCAGCAGCTTACTCGCAGGAAAGAACACTGAAGCTTTCTTT	CASSLLAGKNTEAFF
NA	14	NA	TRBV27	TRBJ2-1	TGTGCCAGCCGATCGGGGTTCCCGGGCAATGAGCAGTTCTTC	CASRSGFPGNEQFF
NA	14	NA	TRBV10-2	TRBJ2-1	TGCGCCAGCAAGGAGGGATTAGCGGACAATGAGCAGTTCTTC	CASKEGLADNEQFF
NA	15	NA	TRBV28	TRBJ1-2	TGTGCCAGCAGTCAAACCGGGGAGCCATACTATGGCTACACCTTC	CASSQTGEPYYGYTF
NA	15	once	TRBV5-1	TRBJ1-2	TGCGCCAGCAGCTTGGGGACAACGCTTAACTATGGCTACACCTTC	CASSLGTTLNYGYTF
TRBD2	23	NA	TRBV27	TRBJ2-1	TGTGCCAGCCCTACCCCTCAGTTGGTCACGACAACAGGAAGCGGGAGGGGTCTCAATGAGCAGTTCTTC	CASPTPQLVTTTGSGRGLNEQFF
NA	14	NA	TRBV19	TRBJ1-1	TGTGCCAGTAGTCTTAGGGGGGGGCGGACTGAAGCTTTCTTT	CASSLRGGRTEAFF
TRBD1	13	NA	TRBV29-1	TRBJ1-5	TGCAGCGTTGTACAGGGGATGAACCAGCCCCAGCATTTT	CSVVQGMNQPQHF
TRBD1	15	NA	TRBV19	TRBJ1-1	TGTGCCAGTAGTGACAGGGGCCTTATGAACACTGAAGCTTTCTTT	CASSDRGLMNTEAFF
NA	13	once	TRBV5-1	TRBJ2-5	TGCGCCAGCAGCTTGGAAGGGGAAAGAAACCAGTACTTC	CASSLEGERNQYF
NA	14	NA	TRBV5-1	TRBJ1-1	TGCGCCAGCAGCTTGGAGCCAGGGTGGACTGAAGCTTTCTTT	CASSLEPGWTEAFF
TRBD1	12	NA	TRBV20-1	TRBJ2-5	TGCAGTGCTAGTGGACAGGGAGAGACCCAGTACTTC	CSASGQGETQYF
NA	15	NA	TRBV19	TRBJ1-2	TGTGCCAGTATTGGGGGCCCTGGCCGGGGCTATGGCTACACCTTC	CASIGGPGRGYGYTF
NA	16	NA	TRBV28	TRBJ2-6	TGTGCCAGCAGCCTACAGGGTGGCTCTGGGGCCAACGTCCTGACTTTC	CASSLQGGSGANVLTF
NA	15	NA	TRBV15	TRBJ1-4	TGTGCCACCAGCAGAGATCGGGGGTTTAATGAAAAACTGTTTTTT	CATSRDRGFNEKLFF
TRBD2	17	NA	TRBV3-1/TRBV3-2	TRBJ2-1	TGTGCCAGCAGCCAAGATGGGTCAGCGGGAGTAAACAATGAGCAGTTCTTC	CASSQDGSAGVNNEQFF
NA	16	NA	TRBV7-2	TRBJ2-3	TGTGCCAGCAGCTTGATAGATCATATCAGCACAGATACGCAGTATTTT	CASSLIDHISTDTQYF
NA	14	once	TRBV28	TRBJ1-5	TGTGCCAGCAGTTTATTGGCAGGCAATCAGCCCCAGCATTTT	CASSLLAGNQPQHF
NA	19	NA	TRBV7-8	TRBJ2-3	TGTGCCAGCAGCGAACGGACAGGTTGGGCGGGATCTAGCACAGATACGCAGTATTTT	CASSERTGWAGSSTDTQYF
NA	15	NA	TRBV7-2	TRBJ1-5	TGTGCCAGCAGTCCAGGGTTTCGTATTGGTCAGCCCCAGCATTTT	CASSPGFRIGQPQHF
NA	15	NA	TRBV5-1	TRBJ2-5	TGCGCCAGCAGCTTGGAAGGGAGTCATCGGGAGACCCAGTACTTC	CASSLEGSHRETQYF
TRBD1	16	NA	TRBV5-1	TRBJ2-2	TGCGCCAGCAGCCTCGAGACAGGGGGCCAAACCGGGGAGCTGTTTTTT	CASSLETGGQTGELFF
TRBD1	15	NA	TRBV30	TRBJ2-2	TGTGCCTGGATCCCGACAGGGGTCCACACCGGGGAGCTGTTTTTT	CAWIPTGVHTGELFF
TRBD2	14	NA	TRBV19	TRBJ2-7	TGTGCCAGTAGTATGGGACTAGCGGGACGCGAGCAGTACTTC	CASSMGLAGREQYF
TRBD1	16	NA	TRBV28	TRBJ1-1	TGTGCCAGCGGATCCGGGACAGGGGGTATGAGCCCTGAAGCTTTCTTT	CASGSGTGGMSPEAFF
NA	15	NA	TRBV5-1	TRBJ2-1	TGCGCCAGCAGCTTTTTTAGGGGAGGCTACAATGAGCAGTTCTTC	CASSFFRGGYNEQFF
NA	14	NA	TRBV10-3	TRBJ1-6	TGTGCCATCAGTGAGTCCCAGGGGAATTCACCCCTCCACTTT	CAISESQGNSPLHF
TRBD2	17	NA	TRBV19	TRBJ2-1	TGTGCCAGTAGTTCCGGGACTAGCGGGAACTTCTACAATGAGCAGTTCTTC	CASSSGTSGNFYNEQFF
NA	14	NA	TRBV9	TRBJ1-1	TGTGCCAGCAGCGTAGGGGAGGTATCGACTGAAGCTTTCTTT	CASSVGEVSTEAFF
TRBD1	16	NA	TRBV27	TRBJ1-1	TGTGCCAGCAGTTTATCGAGACAGGGGGCTGGCACTGAAGCTTTCTTT	CASSLSRQGAGTEAFF
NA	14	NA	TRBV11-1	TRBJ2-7	TGTGCCAGCAGCTTAGGACGAGGGACTTACGAGCAGTACTTC	CASSLGRGTYEQYF
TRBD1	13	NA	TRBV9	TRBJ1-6	TGTGCCAGCAGCAGACAGGGGGATTCACCCCTCCACTTT	CASSRQGDSPLHF
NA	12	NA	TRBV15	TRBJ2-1	TGTGCCACCAGCAGAGAAAAGGGGGAGCAGTTCTTC	CATSREKGEQFF
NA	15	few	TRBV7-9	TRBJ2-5	TGTGCCAGCAGCCCCATTGGGTCAGGGGCCGAGACCCAGTACTTC	CASSPIGSGAETQYF
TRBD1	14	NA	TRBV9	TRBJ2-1	TGTGCCAGCAGCGCTTGGACAGGGTACAATGAGCAGTTCTTC	CASSAWTGYNEQFF
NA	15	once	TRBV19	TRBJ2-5	TGTGCCGCCTCAGGGGCCAGAAGTGACGAAGAGACCCAGTACTTC	CAASGARSDEETQYF
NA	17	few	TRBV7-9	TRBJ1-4	TGTGCCAGCAGCTCCGCCGGACAGAGACTAACTAATGAAAAACTGTTTTTT	CASSSAGQRLTNEKLFF
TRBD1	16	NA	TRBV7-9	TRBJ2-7	TGTGCCAGCAGCCCAGCAGACAGGGATCTACCCTACGAGCAGTACTTC	CASSPADRDLPYEQYF
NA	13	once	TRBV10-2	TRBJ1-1	TGCGCCAGCAGTTCGGGGGTCGACACTGAAGCTTTCTTT	CASSSGVDTEAFF
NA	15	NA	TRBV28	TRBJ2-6	TGTGCCAGCAGTTTCTATTACTCCGGGGCCAACGTCCTGACTTTC	CASSFYYSGANVLTF
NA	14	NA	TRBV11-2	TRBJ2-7	TGTGCCAGTAGATCTCGGCGGAGCTCCTACGAGCAGTACTTC	CASRSRRSSYEQYF
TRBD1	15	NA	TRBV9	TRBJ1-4	TGTGCCAGCAGCGTCTTACAGGGGACTAATGAAAAACTGTTTTTT	CASSVLQGTNEKLFF
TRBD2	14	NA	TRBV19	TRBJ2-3	TGTGCCTCATCCCGCAGCGGGAGGACGGATACGCAGTATTTT	CASSRSGRTDTQYF
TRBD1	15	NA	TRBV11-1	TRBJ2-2	TGTGCCAGCAGCTCCGGGACAGGACACACCGGGGAGCTGTTTTTT	CASSSGTGHTGELFF
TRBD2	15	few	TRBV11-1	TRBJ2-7	TGTGCCAGCAGCTTATTCGGCGCGGGAGCCCACGAGCAGTACTTC	CASSLFGAGAHEQYF
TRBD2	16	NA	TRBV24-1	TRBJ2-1	TGTGCCACCAGTGACCCATCTAGCGGGAGCCACAATGAGCAGTTCTTC	CATSDPSSGSHNEQFF
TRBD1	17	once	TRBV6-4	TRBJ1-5	TGTGCCAGCAATGGTAGGGGGCCCGCCCATGGCAATCAGCCCCAGCATTTT	CASNGRGPAHGNQPQHF